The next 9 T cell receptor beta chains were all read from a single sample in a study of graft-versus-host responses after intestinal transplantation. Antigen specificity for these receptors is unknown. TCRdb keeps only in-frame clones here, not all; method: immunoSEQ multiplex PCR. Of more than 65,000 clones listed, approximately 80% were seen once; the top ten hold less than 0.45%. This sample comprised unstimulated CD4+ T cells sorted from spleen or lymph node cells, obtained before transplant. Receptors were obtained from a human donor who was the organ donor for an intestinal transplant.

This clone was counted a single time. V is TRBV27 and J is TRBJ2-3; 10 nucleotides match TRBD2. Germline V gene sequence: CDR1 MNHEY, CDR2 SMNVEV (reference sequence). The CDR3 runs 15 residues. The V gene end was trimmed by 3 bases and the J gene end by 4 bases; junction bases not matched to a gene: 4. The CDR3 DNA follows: TGTGCCAGCAGTTTCCTCGGACTAGCGGCAGATACGCAGTATTTT. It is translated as CASSFLGLAADTQYF.

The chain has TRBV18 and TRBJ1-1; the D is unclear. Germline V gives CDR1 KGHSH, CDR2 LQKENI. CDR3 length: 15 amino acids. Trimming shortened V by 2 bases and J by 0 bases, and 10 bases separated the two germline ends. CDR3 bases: TGTGCCAGCTCACCAACCGTGGAGATGAACACTGAAGCTTTCTTT. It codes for CASSPTVEMNTEAFF.

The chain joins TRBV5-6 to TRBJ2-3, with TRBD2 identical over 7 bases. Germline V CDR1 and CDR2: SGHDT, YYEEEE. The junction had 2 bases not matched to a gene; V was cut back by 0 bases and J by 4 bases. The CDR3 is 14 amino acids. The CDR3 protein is CASSLGGGADTQYF. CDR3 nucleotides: TGTGCCAGCAGCTTGGGGGGGGGAGCAGATACGCAGTATTTT. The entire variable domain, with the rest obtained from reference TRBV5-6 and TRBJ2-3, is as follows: DAGVTQSPTHLIKTRGQQVTLRCSPKSGHDTVSWYQQALGQGPQFIFQYYEEEERQRGNFPDRFSGHQFPNYSSELNVNALLLGDSALYLCASSLGGGADTQYFGPGTRLTVL.

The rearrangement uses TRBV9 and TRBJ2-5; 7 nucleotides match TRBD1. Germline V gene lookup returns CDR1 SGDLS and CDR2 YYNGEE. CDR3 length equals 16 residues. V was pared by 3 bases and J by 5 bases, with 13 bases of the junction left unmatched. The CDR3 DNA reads TGTGCCAGCAGCGACCGACAGGGACATGTTAGGGAGACCCAGTACTTC. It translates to CASSDRQGHVRETQYF.

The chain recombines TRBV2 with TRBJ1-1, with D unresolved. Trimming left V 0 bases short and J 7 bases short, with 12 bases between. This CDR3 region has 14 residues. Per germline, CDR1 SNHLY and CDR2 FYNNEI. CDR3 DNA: TGTGCCAGCAGTGAAGCCTCGGTCGCTGGTGAAGCTTTCTTT. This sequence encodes CASSEASVAGEAFF.

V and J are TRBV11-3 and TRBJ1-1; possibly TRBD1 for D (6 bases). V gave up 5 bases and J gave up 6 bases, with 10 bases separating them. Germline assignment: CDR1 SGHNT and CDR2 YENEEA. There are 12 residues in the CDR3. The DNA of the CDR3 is TGTGCCAGCAGCCACAGGGAATCTGAAGCTTTCTTT. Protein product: CASSHRESEAFF.

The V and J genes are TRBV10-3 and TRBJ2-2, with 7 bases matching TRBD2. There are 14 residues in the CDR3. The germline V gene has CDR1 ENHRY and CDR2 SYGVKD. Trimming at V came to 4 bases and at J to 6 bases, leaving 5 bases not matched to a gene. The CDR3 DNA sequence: TGTGCCATCAGTGCCAGGGAGGGACCCGGGGAGCTGTTTTTT. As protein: CAISAREGPGELFF.

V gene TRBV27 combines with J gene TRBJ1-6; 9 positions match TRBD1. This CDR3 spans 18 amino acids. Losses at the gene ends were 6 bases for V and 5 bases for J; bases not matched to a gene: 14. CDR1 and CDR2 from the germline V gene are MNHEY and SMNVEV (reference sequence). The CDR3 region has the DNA TGTGCCAGCAGGGACAGGGGAGCGGGGCTGGGCGATAATTCACCCCTCCACTTT. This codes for CASRDRGAGLGDNSPLHF.

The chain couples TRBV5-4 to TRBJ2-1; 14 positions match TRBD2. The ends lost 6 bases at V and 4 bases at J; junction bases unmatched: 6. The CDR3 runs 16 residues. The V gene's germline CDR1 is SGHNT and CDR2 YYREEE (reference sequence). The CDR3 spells CASTGTSGGSYNEQFF. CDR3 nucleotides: TGTGCCAGCACCGGGACTAGCGGGGGCTCATACAATGAGCAGTTCTTC.